The source of this T cell receptor (beta chain) is a study of T cell repertoires in cytomegalovirus infection. Looking at the study overall: Newly reported HLA-C-restricted and thoroughly characterized HLA-B-restricted CMV epitopes were employed. It can be stated that public TCR beta signatures indicated CMV infection as well as a matching HLA type. Points from the study as a whole: Summed public TCR beta family frequency identified CMV carriers bearing the relevant HLA.

A note on this clonotype: Its antigen remains unknown. The germline gene is not matched at one end of the junction; a read error may be the cause.

The length of the CDR3 is 11 residues. Germline V lookup: CDR1 MNHEY, CDR2 SMNVEV (reference sequence). Via MiXCR, TCRdb re-called the reads, giving one row per CDR3 protein. This table has 200,000 or so distinct CDR3 sequences, about 38% appearing once. Material: CD8+ T cells from cultured PBMCs, obtained from culture after CMV antigen stimulation. This clonotype was sampled from a human donor in good health (CMV status not recorded). Some clones in this sample may be carry-over from other donors' samples. This sequence joins TRBV27 and TRBJ2-1, with 7 bases fitting TRBD1. CDR3 nucleotide sequence: TGTGCCAGCAGTGCCACAGGGGAGCCGTTCTTC. Its translation is CASSATGEPFF.